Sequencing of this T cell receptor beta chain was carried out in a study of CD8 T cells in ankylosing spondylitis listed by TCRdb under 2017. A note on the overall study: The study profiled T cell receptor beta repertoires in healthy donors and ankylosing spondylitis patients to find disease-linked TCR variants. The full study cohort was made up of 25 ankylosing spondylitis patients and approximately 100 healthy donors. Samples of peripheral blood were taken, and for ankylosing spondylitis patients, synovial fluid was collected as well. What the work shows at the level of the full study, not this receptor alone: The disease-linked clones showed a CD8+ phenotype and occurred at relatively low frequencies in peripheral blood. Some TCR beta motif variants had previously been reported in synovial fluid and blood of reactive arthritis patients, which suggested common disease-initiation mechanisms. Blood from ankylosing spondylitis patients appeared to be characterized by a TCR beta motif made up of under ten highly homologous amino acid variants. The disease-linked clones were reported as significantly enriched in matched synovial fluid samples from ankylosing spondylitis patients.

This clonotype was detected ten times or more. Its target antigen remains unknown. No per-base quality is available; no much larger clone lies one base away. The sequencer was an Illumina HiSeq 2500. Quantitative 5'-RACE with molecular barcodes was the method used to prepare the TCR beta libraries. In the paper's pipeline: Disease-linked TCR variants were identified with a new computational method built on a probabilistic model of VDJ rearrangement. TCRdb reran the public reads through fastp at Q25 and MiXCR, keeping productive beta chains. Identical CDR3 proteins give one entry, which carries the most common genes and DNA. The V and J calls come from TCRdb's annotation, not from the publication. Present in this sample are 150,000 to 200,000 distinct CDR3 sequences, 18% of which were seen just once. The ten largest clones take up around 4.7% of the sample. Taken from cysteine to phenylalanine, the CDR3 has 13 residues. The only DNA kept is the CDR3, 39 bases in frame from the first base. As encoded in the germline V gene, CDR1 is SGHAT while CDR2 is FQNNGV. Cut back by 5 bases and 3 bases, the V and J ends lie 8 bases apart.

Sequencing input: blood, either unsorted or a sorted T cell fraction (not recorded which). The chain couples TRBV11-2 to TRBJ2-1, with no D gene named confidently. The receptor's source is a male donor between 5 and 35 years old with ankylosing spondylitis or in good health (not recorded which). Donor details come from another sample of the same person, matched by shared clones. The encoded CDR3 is CASSPPLYNEQFF. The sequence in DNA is TGTGCCAGCAGCCCACCCCTCTACAATGAGCAGTTCTTC.